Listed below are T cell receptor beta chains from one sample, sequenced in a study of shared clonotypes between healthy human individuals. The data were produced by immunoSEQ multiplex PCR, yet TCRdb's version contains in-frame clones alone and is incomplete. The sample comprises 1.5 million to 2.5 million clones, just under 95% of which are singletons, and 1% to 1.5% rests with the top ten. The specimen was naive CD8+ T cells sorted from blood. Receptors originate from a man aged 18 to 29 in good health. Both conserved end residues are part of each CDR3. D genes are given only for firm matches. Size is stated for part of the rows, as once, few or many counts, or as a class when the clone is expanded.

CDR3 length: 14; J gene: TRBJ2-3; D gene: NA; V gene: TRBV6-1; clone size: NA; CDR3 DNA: TGTGCCAGCAACCTCTTTCACACCACAGATACGCAGTATTTT; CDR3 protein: CASNLFHTTDTQYF
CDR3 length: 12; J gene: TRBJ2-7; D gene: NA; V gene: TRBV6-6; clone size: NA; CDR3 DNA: TGTGCCAGCAAGGGCAGCCCCTACGAGCAGTACTTC; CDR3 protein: CASKGSPYEQYF
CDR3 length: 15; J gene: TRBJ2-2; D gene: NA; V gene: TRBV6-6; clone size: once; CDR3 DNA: TGTGCCAGCAGTTACTCCGACAGCACTGGTGGGGAGCTGTTTTTT; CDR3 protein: CASSYSDSTGGELFF
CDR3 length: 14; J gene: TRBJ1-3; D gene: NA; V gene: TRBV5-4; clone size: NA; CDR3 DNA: TGTGCCAGCAGCTTGTGGGGCTCGGGAAACACCATATATTTT; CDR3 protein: CASSLWGSGNTIYF
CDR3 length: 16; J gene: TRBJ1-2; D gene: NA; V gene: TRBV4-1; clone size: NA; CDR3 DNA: TGCGCCAGCAGCCAAGTGGCGGACGGTCTTCCCGATGGCTACACCTTC; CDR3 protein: CASSQVADGLPDGYTF
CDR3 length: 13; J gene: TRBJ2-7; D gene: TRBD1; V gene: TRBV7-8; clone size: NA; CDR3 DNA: TGTGCCAGCAGTTCGGACAGGGGGTACGAGCAGTACTTC; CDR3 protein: CASSSDRGYEQYF
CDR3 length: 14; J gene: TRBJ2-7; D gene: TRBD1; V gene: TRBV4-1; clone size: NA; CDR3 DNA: TGCGCCAGCAGCCAAGTGGCAGGGGGCTACGAGCAGTACTTC; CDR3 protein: CASSQVAGGYEQYF
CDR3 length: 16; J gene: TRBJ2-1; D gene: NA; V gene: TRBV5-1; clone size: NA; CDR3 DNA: TGCGCCAGCAGCTTGCAGACAGGTAGCTCCTACAATGAGCAGTTCTTC; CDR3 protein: CASSLQTGSSYNEQFF
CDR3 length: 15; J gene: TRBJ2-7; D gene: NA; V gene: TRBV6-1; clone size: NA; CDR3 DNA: TGTGCCAGCGAGGACGAGGCTGATTTTACCTACGAGCAGTACTTC; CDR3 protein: CASEDEADFTYEQYF
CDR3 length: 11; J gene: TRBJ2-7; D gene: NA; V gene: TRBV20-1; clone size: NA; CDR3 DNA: TGCAGTGCTACCTGGACTGCTGAGCAGTACTTC; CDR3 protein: CSATWTAEQYF
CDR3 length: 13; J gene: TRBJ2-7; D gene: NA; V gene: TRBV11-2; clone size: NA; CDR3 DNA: TGTGCCAGCAGCTTAAGGGACCCCTACGAGCAGTACTTC; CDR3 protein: CASSLRDPYEQYF
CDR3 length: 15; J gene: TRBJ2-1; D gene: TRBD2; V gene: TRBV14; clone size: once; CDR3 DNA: TGTGCCAGCATGGGACTAGCTGGGTCCTACAATGAGCAGTTCTTC; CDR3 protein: CASMGLAGSYNEQFF
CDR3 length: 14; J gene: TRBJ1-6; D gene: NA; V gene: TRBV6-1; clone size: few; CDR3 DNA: TGTGCCAGCAGTGCTTACCTTTGGAATTCACCCCTCCACTTT; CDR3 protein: CASSAYLWNSPLHF
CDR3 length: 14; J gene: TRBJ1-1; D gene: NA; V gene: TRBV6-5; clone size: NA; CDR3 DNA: TGTGCCAGCAGTTACCTAGGGTACGACACTGAAGCTTTCTTT; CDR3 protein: CASSYLGYDTEAFF
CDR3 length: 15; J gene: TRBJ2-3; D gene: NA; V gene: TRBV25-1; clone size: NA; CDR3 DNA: TGTGCCAGCAGTGACGGAGGGGGTTGGACAGATACGCAGTATTTT; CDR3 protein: CASSDGGGWTDTQYF
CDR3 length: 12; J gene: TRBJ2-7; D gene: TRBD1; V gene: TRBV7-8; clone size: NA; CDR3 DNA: TGTGCCAGCAGCTGGACAGGAGACGAGCAGTACTTC; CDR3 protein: CASSWTGDEQYF
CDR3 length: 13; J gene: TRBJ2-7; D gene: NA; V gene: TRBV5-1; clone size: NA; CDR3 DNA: TGCGCCAGCAGCTTGGGCAGTAGGTACGAGCAGTACTTC; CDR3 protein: CASSLGSRYEQYF
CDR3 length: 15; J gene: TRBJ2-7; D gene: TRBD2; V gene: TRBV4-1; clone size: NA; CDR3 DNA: TGCGCCAGCAGCCTCGGGGGAGGGCTCGCCTACGAGCAGTACTTC; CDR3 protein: CASSLGGGLAYEQYF
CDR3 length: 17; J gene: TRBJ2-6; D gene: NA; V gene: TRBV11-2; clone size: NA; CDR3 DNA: TGTGCCAGCAGCCCGAGGGGCGCAAATCTTGGGGCCAACGTCCTGACTTTC; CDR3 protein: CASSPRGANLGANVLTF
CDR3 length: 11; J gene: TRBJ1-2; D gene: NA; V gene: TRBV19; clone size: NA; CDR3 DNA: TGTGCCAGTAGTACCGGACACGGCTACACCTTC; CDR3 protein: CASSTGHGYTF
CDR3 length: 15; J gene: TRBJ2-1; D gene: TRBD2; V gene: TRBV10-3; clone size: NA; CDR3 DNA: TGTGCCATCAGTGAGTTTGGTCTAGCGGAGGACGAGCAGTTCTTC; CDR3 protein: CAISEFGLAEDEQFF
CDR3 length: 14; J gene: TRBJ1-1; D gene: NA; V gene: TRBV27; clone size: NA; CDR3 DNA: TGTGCCAGCGCCCACGGCGGGGGGCAAACTGAAGCTTTCTTT; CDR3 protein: CASAHGGGQTEAFF
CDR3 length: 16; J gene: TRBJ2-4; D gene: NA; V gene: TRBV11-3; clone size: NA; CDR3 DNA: TGTGCCAGCAGCTTGGAGCAGTCTCTAGCCAAAAACATTCAGTACTTC; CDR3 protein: CASSLEQSLAKNIQYF
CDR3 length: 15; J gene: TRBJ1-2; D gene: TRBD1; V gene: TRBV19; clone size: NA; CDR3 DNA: TGTGCCAGTAGTAGAACAGGACAGGACGGCTATGGCTACACCTTC; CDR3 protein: CASSRTGQDGYGYTF
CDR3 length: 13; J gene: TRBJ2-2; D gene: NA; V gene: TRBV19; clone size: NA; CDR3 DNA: TGTGCCAGTAGTATTAACAGGGCCGGGGAGCTGTTTTTT; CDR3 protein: CASSINRAGELFF
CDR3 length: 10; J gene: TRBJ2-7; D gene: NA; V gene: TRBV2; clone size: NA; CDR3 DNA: TGTGCCAGCATGAGCAGGGTGGCGTACTTC; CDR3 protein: CASMSRVAYF
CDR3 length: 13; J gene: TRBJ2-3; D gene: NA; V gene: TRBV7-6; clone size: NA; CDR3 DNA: TGTGCCAGCAGCTTGGCTATCGCAGATACGCAGTATTTT; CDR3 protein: CASSLAIADTQYF
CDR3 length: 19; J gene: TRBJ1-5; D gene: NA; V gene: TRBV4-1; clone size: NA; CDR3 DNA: TGCGCCAGCAGCCAAGGAATTGTGGTAGGTCTGGGGGGCAATCAGCCCCAGCATTTT; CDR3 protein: CASSQGIVVGLGGNQPQHF
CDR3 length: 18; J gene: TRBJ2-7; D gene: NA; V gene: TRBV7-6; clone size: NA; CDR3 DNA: TGTGCCAGCAGCTTAGTTCGGTCTCGTAGCGGAGTAGGTAACGAGCAGTACTTC; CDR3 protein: CASSLVRSRSGVGNEQYF
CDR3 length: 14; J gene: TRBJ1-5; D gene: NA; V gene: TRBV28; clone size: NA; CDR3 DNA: TGTGCCAGCAGTTCAACACCACACACTCAGCCCCAGCATTTT; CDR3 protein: CASSSTPHTQPQHF
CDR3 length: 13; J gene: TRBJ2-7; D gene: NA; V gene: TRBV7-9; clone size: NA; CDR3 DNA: TGTGCCAGCAGCTTTCCCGGAGCCTACGAGCAGTACTTC; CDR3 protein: CASSFPGAYEQYF
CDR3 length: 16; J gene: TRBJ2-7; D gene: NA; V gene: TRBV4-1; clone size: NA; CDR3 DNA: TGCGCCAGCAGCAATCCGGGTAACAGGGATACCTACGAGCAGTACTTC; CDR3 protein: CASSNPGNRDTYEQYF
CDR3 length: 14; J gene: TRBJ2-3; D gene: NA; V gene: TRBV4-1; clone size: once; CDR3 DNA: TGCGCCAGCAGCCAAGAGACCGAGTCAGATACGCAGTATTTT; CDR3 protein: CASSQETESDTQYF
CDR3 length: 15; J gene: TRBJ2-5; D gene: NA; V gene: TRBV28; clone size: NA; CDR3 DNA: TGTGCCAGCAGTTTTAGGGGGGACAGTGGGGAGACCCAGTACTTC; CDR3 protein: CASSFRGDSGETQYF
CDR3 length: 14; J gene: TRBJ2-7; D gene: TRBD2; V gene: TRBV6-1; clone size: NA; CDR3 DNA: TGTGCCAGCAGTCTTAGCGGGGGCCTCTACGAGCAGTACTTC; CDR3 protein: CASSLSGGLYEQYF
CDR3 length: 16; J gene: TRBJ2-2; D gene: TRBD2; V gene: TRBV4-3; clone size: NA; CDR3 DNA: TGCGCCAGCAGCCAGGAGACTAGCGGGAACACCGGGGAGCTGTTTTTT; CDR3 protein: CASSQETSGNTGELFF
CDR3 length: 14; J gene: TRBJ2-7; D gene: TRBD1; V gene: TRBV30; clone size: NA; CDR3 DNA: TGTGCCTGGGCCTGGGACAGCAGCTCCTACGAGCAGTACTTC; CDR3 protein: CAWAWDSSSYEQYF
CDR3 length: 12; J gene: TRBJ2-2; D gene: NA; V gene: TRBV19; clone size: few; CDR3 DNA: TGTGCCAGTAGTATCGATACCGGGGAGCTGTTTTTT; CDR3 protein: CASSIDTGELFF
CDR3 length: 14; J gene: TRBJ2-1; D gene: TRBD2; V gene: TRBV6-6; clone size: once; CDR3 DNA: TGTGCCGTGCTACTAGCGCGAACGGACAATGAGCAGTTCTTC; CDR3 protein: CAVLLARTDNEQFF
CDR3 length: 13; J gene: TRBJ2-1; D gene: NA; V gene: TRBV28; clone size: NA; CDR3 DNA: TGTGCCAGCAGTTCTGAAGAATACAATGAGCAGTTCTTC; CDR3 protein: CASSSEEYNEQFF
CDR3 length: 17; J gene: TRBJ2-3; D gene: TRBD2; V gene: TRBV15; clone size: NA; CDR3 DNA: TGTGCCACCAGCAGACCTACTAGCGGGGGTTCCGCAGATACGCAGTATTTT; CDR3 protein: CATSRPTSGGSADTQYF
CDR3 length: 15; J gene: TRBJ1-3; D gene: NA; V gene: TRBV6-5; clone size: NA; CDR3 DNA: TGTGCCAGCAGGCCCGACAGAACCTCTGGAAACACCATATATTTT; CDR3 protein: CASRPDRTSGNTIYF
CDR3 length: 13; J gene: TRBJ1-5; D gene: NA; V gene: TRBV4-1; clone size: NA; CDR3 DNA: TGCGCCAGCAGCCAAGTGGGTTTACAGCCCCAGCATTTT; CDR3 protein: CASSQVGLQPQHF
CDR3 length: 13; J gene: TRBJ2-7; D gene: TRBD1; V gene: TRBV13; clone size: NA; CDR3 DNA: TGTGCCAGCAGTTACAGGGGGCGCGATGAGCAGTACTTC; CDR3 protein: CASSYRGRDEQYF
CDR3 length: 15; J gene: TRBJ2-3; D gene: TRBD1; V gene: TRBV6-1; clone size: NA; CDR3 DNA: TGTGCCAGCAGTGAAAAACGGGACAGTCTAGTATGGGAGTATTTT; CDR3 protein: CASSEKRDSLVWEYF
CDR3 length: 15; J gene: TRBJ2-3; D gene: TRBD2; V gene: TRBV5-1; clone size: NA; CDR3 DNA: TGCGCCAGCAGCTTTTCTAGCGGGAACACAGATACGCAGTATTTT; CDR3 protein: CASSFSSGNTDTQYF
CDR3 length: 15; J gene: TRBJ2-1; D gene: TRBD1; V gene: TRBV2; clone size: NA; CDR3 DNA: TGTGCCAGCAGTGAAGCACAGGGGGTCCACAATGAGCAGTTCTTC; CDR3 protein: CASSEAQGVHNEQFF
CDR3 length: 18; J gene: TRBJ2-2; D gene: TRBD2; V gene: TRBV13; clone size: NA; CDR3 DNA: TGTGCCAGCAGCCCGAGAGCGGGGGCTTTTGGGGACACCGGGGAGCTGTTTTTT; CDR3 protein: CASSPRAGAFGDTGELFF
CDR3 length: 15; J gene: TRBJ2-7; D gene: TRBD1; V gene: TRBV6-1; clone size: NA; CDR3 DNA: TGTGCCAGCAGTGAGGGACAGGGGTTCAGCTACGAGCAGTACTTC; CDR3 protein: CASSEGQGFSYEQYF
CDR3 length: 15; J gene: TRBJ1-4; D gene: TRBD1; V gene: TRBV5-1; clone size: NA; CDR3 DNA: TGCGCCAGCAGCTGGGCGACAGGGGACAATGAAAAACTGTTTTTT; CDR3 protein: CASSWATGDNEKLFF
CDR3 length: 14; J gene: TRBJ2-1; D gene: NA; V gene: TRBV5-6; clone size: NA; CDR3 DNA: TGTGCCAGCAGCCCAGGGGAAGTCTACAATGAGCAGTTCTTC; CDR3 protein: CASSPGEVYNEQFF
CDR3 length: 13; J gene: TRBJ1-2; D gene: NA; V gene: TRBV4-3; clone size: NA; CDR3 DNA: TGCGCCAGCAGCCAAGCAGGGATGAGTGGCTACACCTTC; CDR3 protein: CASSQAGMSGYTF
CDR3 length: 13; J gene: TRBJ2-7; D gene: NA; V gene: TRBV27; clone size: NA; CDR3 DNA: TGTGCCACCACCGGTCAGGGTTCCTACGAGCAGTACTTC; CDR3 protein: CATTGQGSYEQYF